This T cell receptor beta chain was recovered during a study of cytomegalovirus exposure and HLA in healthy donors. Study findings and constraints: There were a few CMV-associated chains whose specificity for CMV antigens was confirmed in vitro. Researchers counted 164 TCR beta chains as cytomegalovirus-associated.

Turning to this clone: Its antigen remains unidentified.

Some clones are missing from TCRdb's copy, which holds only in-frame ones; the method was immunoSEQ multiplex PCR. This table has over 65,000 clones, 94% appearing once. With 1 base removed from V and 8 bases from J, the gap between germline ends came to 14 bases. The germline gives CDR1 SEHNR, CDR2 FQNEAQ (reference sequence). CDR3 length equals 15 residues. The material sequenced was PBMCs. The chain couples TRBV7-9 to TRBJ1-4; D is ambiguous. The origin of this receptor is a woman in her late teens or twenties in good health and CMV-seropositive. Here the CDR3 reads CASSLEAGLGEKLFF. Here the CDR3 DNA reads TGTGCCAGCAGCTTAGAGGCGGGGTTGGGGGAAAAACTGTTTTTT.